The 27 T cell receptor beta chains below come from one sample, sequenced in a study of neoadjuvant anti-PD-1 for oral cavity cancer. Assay used: immunoSEQ multiplex PCR; TCRdb lists only in-frame clones, some missing. The sample lists 55,000 to 80,000 clones; 80% to 90% were seen once. Specified time point: after neoadjuvant nivolumab, at surgical resection. Sample: PBMCs, taken after nivolumab (anti-PD-1) treatment. Receptors originate from a person aged 40-85 years with oral cavity squamous cell carcinoma.

The chain employs TRBV19 and TRBJ1-1; 7 nucleotides match TRBD1. The junction had 11 bases not matched to a gene; V was cut back by 6 bases and J by 7 bases. Germline CDR1 is LNHDA and CDR2 is SQIVND (reference sequence). CDR3 size: 14 residues. The chain's CDR3 is CASSDRVGQSEAFF. CDR3 sequence (DNA): TGTGCCAGTAGCGACAGGGTTGGTCAAAGTGAAGCTTTCTTT.

V usage is TRBV2 and J usage is TRBJ1-5; D is unresolved. This CDR3 contains 13 residues. Germline V lookup: CDR1 SNHLY, CDR2 FYNNEI. V was clipped by 6 bases and J by 0 bases, with 6 bases between them. The CDR3 reads CASRRYSNQPQHF. In DNA form, the CDR3 reads TGTGCCAGCAGACGATATAGCAATCAGCCCCAGCATTTT.

The chain recombines TRBV6-6 with TRBJ1-1, with no clear D. The germline V gene has CDR1 MNHNY and CDR2 SVGAGI (reference sequence). The ends were cut back, 2 bases at V and 3 bases at J, with 7 bases in the middle. The CDR3 runs 13 residues. Written as DNA, the CDR3 is TGTGCCAGCAGTTACCGGCGGGACACTGAAGCTTTCTTT. Translation: CASSYRRDTEAFF.

This clone has just one count. The chain employs TRBV27 and TRBJ1-2, with 8 bases lining up with TRBD1. This CDR3 has 15 residues. CDR1 and CDR2 (germline): MNHEY, SMNVEV (reference sequence). The trim removed 4 bases at V and 2 bases at J, leaving 6 bases unmatched. For the CDR3, the DNA is TGTGCCAGCAGTTCAAGACAGGGGTTAAACTATGGCTACACCTTC. Encoded protein: CASSSRQGLNYGYTF.

The rearrangement joins TRBV7-9 to TRBJ2-1; 12 bases are shared with TRBD2. The CDR3 has 15 residues. V gave up 2 bases and J gave up 9 bases; unmatched junction bases: 5. Germline lookup yields CDR1 SEHNR and CDR2 FQNEAQ (reference sequence). The CDR3 DNA follows: TGTGCCAGCAGCTTATTAACTAGCGGGGGGTCTGAGCAGTTCTTC. Its translation is CASSLLTSGGSEQFF.

This clone showed up just a few times. J is TRBJ1-1 and V is TRBV6-1; no definite D call. This CDR3 region has 19 residues. The germline V gene has CDR1 MNHNS and CDR2 SASEGT. Trimming pared 4 bases from V and 0 bases from J, leaving 24 bases between. CDR3 in DNA: TGTGCCAGCAGTGGCTATCGACAAGGCAGACTCCTCATGAACACTGAAGCTTTCTTT. Its protein is CASSGYRQGRLLMNTEAFF.

The chain carries TRBV5-1 and TRBJ1-5, with D unresolved. The CDR3 has 13 amino acids. CDR1 and CDR2 (germline): SGHRS, YFSETQ. The ends were cut back, 1 base at V and 2 bases at J, with 4 bases in the middle. CDR3 nucleotides: TGCGCCAGCAGCTTGAGTGGCAATCAGCCCCAGCATTTT. This encodes CASSLSGNQPQHF.

V usage is TRBV5-1 and J usage is TRBJ1-3, with D maybe TRBD1 (6 bases). The V end was cut by 4 bases, the J end by 0 bases, with 11 bases between. CDR3 length: 15 residues. Per the germline V gene, CDR1 is SGHRS and CDR2 is YFSETQ. The CDR3, as DNA: TGCGCCAGCAGCGCCACAGGGACCTCTGGAAACACCATATATTTT. It is translated as CASSATGTSGNTIYF.

J is TRBJ1-1 and V is TRBV7-9; D remains unclear. Trimming left V 5 bases short and J 1 base short, with 8 bases between. Germline V CDR1 and CDR2: SEHNR, FQNEAQ (reference sequence). CDR3 length: 13 amino acids. The CDR3 DNA follows: TGTGCCAGCAGCGAGTATACGAACACTGAAGCTTTCTTT. It encodes CASSEYTNTEAFF. The full variable domain, in which reference TRBV7-9 and TRBJ1-1 provide the parts outside the CDR3, is DTGVSQNPRHKITKRGQNVTFRCDPISEHNRLYWYRQTLGQGPEFLTYFQNEAQLEKSRLLSDRFSAERPKGSFSTLEIQRTEQGDSAMYLCASSEYTNTEAFFGQGTRLTVV.

The rearrangement uses TRBV9 and TRBJ2-2; D possibly uses TRBD1 or TRBD2 (5 bases each). Looked up from germline, CDR1 is SGDLS and CDR2 is YYNGEE. The V end was cut by 4 bases, the J end by 0 bases, with 13 bases between. CDR3 length equals 16 residues. The DNA for the CDR3 is TGTGCCAGCAGCCCTCGCCGGGACGCGAACACCGGGGAGCTGTTTTTT. This sequence encodes CASSPRRDANTGELFF.

V gene TRBV6-5 combines with J gene TRBJ2-1; 9 positions agree with TRBD1. Germline assignment: CDR1 MNHEY and CDR2 SVGAGI. This CDR3 comprises 14 residues. Germline trimming cut 5 bases from V and 8 bases from J; bases unmatched to any gene: 7. CDR3 DNA sequence: TGTGCCAGCAGTACCCGGGACAGGGACTATGAGCAGTTCTTC. Amino acid sequence: CASSTRDRDYEQFF.

V is TRBV7-9 and J is TRBJ2-1, with D perhaps matching TRBD2 (6 bases). This CDR3 spans 16 amino acids. CDR1 is SEHNR, CDR2 FQNEAQ, per germline (reference sequence). Trimming pared 4 bases from V and 0 bases from J, leaving 13 bases between. The CDR3 DNA reads as TGTGCCAGCAGCTCCCCTGGGGGGAGCTCCTACAATGAGCAGTTCTTC. The encoded protein is CASSSPGGSSYNEQFF.

The V gene is TRBV6-5, the J gene TRBJ1-3, with D possibly TRBD1 on 5 matching bases. This CDR3 is built from 14 residues. Germline CDR1 is MNHEY and CDR2 is SVGAGI. Trimming stripped 2 bases from V and 3 bases from J, with 8 bases between. CDR3 in amino acids: CASSYAGVGNTIYF. The CDR3 nucleotides read TGTGCCAGCAGTTACGCGGGGGTTGGAAACACCATATATTTT.

The chain combines TRBV11-2 with TRBJ2-5; no reliable D call. The CDR3 contains 12 residues. V lost 2 bases, J lost 3 bases, and 4 bases lay in between. Germline-derived CDR1 and CDR2 are SGHAT and FQNNGV. DNA of the CDR3: TGTGCCAGCAGCTTATTAGAAGAGACCCAGTACTTC. This codes for CASSLLEETQYF.

J is TRBJ2-7 and V is TRBV5-1; the D gene is possibly TRBD1 (6 bases). Germline assignment: CDR1 SGHRS and CDR2 YFSETQ. The V end lost 0 bases, the J end lost 5 bases, and 12 bases lay between the germline ends. The CDR3 length is 14 residues. CDR3 in DNA: TGCGCCAGCAGCTTGGGAGGACAGTACGACGAGCAGTACTTC. Its translation is CASSLGGQYDEQYF.

The CDR3 is CASSPIAGGSNTGELFF. The CDR3 DNA reads as TGCGCCAGCAGCCCGATAGCGGGAGGTTCGAACACCGGGGAGCTGTTTTTT. The V call is TRBV5-1, the J call TRBJ2-2, with TRBD2 matching 10 bases. V shed 4 bases and J 0 bases; nucleotides not matched to a gene: 6. The germline V gene encodes CDR1 SGHRS and CDR2 YFSETQ. CDR3 size: 17 residues. Combining the CDR3 with reference TRBV5-1 and TRBJ2-2 gives the whole variable domain KAGVTQTPRYLIKTRGQQVTLSCSPISGHRSVSWYQQTPGQGLQFLFEYFSETQRNKGNFPGRFSGRQFSNSRSEMNVSTLELGDSALYLCASSPIAGGSNTGELFFGEGSRLTVL.

This rearrangement joins TRBV29-1 to TRBJ2-5; perhaps TRBD2 as D (5 bases). The V gene lost 5 bases and the J gene lost 7 bases, with 11 bases spanning the gap. The CDR3 runs to 11 residues. The germline gives CDR1 SQVTM, CDR2 ANQGSEA. The CDR3 loop reads CSVKDLPTQYF. DNA for the CDR3: TGCAGCGTTAAGGACTTACCGACCCAGTACTTC.

The chain is built from TRBV2 and TRBJ1-2; the match to TRBD1 covers 8 bases. The CDR3 consists of 13 residues. The germline gives CDR1 SNHLY, CDR2 FYNNEI. V was pared by 6 bases and J by 6 bases, with 6 bases of the junction left unmatched. CDR3 amino acids: CASSYGQGDGYTF. The CDR3 DNA is TGTGCCAGCAGCTACGGACAGGGCGATGGCTACACCTTC. The whole variable domain, filled in from reference TRBV2 and TRBJ1-2, reads EPEVTQTPSHQVTQMGQEVILRCVPISNHLYFYWYRQILGQKVEFLVSFYNNEISEKSEIFDDQFSVERPDGSNFTLKIRSTKLEDSAMYFCASSYGQGDGYTFGSGTRLTVV.

This sequence joins TRBV20-1 and TRBJ2-1; possible D gene TRBD1, 5 bases. The CDR3 extends over 11 amino acids. Germline V gene sequence: CDR1 DFQATT, CDR2 SNEGSKA (reference sequence). V was cut by 6 bases and J by 7 bases, with 10 bases left in between. The CDR3 region is CSAPRVNEQFF. The CDR3 region has the DNA TGCAGTGCGCCCAGGGTGAATGAGCAGTTCTTC.

This clone has just one count. The chain joins TRBV2 to TRBJ1-2; 7 bases agree with TRBD1. The germline V gene has CDR1 SNHLY and CDR2 FYNNEI. V lost 2 bases and J lost 8; bases outside the gene matches: 17. There are 17 residues in the CDR3. The CDR3 DNA reads as TGTGCCAGCAGTGAAAGTTCGGGGACAGACCTATGGAAGGGCTACACCTTC. It codes for CASSESSGTDLWKGYTF.

The CDR3, as DNA: TGTGCCAGTAATCCCGAGTCCGGGCTAGTAGGGAACACCGGGGAGCTGTTTTTT. The encoded protein is CASNPESGLVGNTGELFF. The chain links TRBV19 to TRBJ2-2; the D is unclear. The V end was cut by 7 bases, the J end by 1 base, with 22 bases between. Germline assignment: CDR1 LNHDA and CDR2 SQIVND (reference sequence). The CDR3 has 18 amino acids. Using reference TRBV19 and TRBJ2-2 for the parts outside the CDR3, the full variable domain is DGGITQSPKYLFRKEGQNVTLSCEQNLNHDAMYWYRQDPGQGLRLIYYSQIVNDFQKGDIAEGYSVSREKKESFPLTVTSAQKNPTAFYLCASNPESGLVGNTGELFFGEGSRLTVL.

This chain uses TRBV19 with TRBJ1-3; D gene uncertain. Trimming pared 3 bases from V and 4 bases from J, leaving 10 bases between. Looked up from germline, CDR1 is LNHDA and CDR2 is SQIVND (reference sequence). This CDR3 comprises 14 residues. CDR3 residues: CASSIRVSGNTIYF. The CDR3 DNA sequence: TGTGCCAGTAGTATCCGGGTTTCAGGAAACACCATATATTTT. Using reference TRBV19 and TRBJ1-3 for the parts outside the CDR3, the full variable domain is DGGITQSPKYLFRKEGQNVTLSCEQNLNHDAMYWYRQDPGQGLRLIYYSQIVNDFQKGDIAEGYSVSREKKESFPLTVTSAQKNPTAFYLCASSIRVSGNTIYFGEGSWLTVV.

V usage is TRBV7-3 and J usage is TRBJ2-2; D might be TRBD2 (5 bases). Trimming stripped 5 bases from V and 0 bases from J, with 10 bases between. The CDR3 loop spans 15 amino acids. Germline CDR1 reads SGHTA; CDR2 reads FQGTGA. DNA of the CDR3: TGTGCCAGCAGCCCGACTACCGCGAACACCGGGGAGCTGTTTTTT. It translates to CASSPTTANTGELFF.

This chain links TRBV4-1 with TRBJ1-4; TRBD1 matches at 7 bases. CDR3 size: 17 residues. The V and J ends lost 0 bases and 0 bases, in that order; junction bases with no gene match: 4. Germline-derived CDR1 and CDR2 are MGHRA and YSYEKL. The CDR3 is CASSQEGGSPTNEKLFF. The DNA of the CDR3 is TGCGCCAGCAGCCAAGAAGGGGGCAGCCCAACTAATGAAAAACTGTTTTTT.

The J gene is TRBJ2-1, the V gene TRBV19, with 9 positions matching TRBD1. The CDR3 loop spans 15 amino acids. CDR1 and CDR2 (germline): LNHDA, SQIVND (reference sequence). V lost 6 bases and J lost 6; bases outside the gene matches: 9. The DNA of the CDR3 is TGTGCCAGTAGGCGGCCCGGGACAGGGTCCAATGAGCAGTTCTTC. It is translated as CASRRPGTGSNEQFF.

The chain links TRBV5-1 to TRBJ2-3; TRBD2 matches at 13 bases. V shed 5 bases and J 7 bases; nucleotides not matched to a gene: 7. Germline CDR1 SGHRS, CDR2 YFSETQ. The CDR3 covers 15 residues. The chain's CDR3 is CASRSGLAGEHTQYF. The CDR3 nucleotides are TGCGCCAGCAGATCTGGACTAGCGGGGGAACATACGCAGTATTTT. Supplemented by reference TRBV5-1 and TRBJ2-3, the full variable domain reads KAGVTQTPRYLIKTRGQQVTLSCSPISGHRSVSWYQQTPGQGLQFLFEYFSETQRNKGNFPGRFSGRQFSNSRSEMNVSTLELGDSALYLCASRSGLAGEHTQYFGPGTRLTVL.

This clone came up a few times. The gene calls are TRBV11-2 and TRBJ2-5, with 8 bases lining up with TRBD2. Germline V gives CDR1 SGHAT, CDR2 FQNNGV. After removal of 3 bases from V and 2 bases from J, the junction contained 17 bases not matched to a gene. The CDR3 is 19 residues long. CDR3: CASSFGALRLAGKQETQYF. The CDR3 nucleotides are TGTGCCAGCAGCTTCGGAGCCCTACGTCTAGCGGGCAAACAAGAGACCCAGTACTTC.